One sample yielded the 3 T cell receptor beta chains listed below, sequenced in a study of Ad26.COV2.S vaccination and SARS-CoV-2 variants. Stated treatment: some 19 received Ad26.COV2.S at low or high dose, single or two shots; roughly five received placebo; per-sample allocation not given. All samples were drawn on day 63, counting from the first vaccine or placebo injection. The table came from immunoSEQ multiplex PCR; TCRdb's copy has only in-frame clones and leaves some out. The table shows about 430,000 clones, with approximately 92% occurring only once. This specimen consisted of peripheral blood, obtained in a trial of Ad26.COV2.S vaccine versus placebo. These receptors were collected from a person aged 18 to 59 who received the Ad26.COV2.S COVID-19 vaccine or a placebo.

V usage is TRBV18 and J usage is TRBJ2-3, with D tentatively TRBD2 (5 bases). The germline V gene encodes CDR1 KGHSH and CDR2 LQKENI. Trimming removed 3 bases from V and 3 bases from J, with 16 bases in between. The CDR3 is 16 amino acids. CDR3 in amino acids: CASSPSLAKSTDTQYF. The CDR3 nucleotides are TGTGCCAGCTCACCCTCCCTAGCTAAAAGTACAGATACGCAGTATTTT.

The rearrangement joins TRBV28 to TRBJ1-3, with a weak D call TRBD1 (5 bases). CDR1 and CDR2 (germline): MDHEN, SYDVKM. The CDR3 covers 15 residues. V shed 8 bases and J shed 0 bases, with 14 bases lying between them. CDR3 in DNA: TGTGCCAGCCACCAAAGGGACCCCTCTGGAAACACCATATATTTT. Translation gives CASHQRDPSGNTIYF.

The chain recombines TRBV7-2 with TRBJ2-1, with D perhaps matching TRBD1 (5 bases). The CDR3 has 16 amino acids. V was trimmed by 1 base and J by 8 bases, leaving 18 bases between them. The germline gives CDR1 SGHTA, CDR2 FQGNSA. Written as DNA, the CDR3 is TGTGCCAGCAGCTTAGATATGGCAGGGTTACGGGATGAGCAGTTCTTC. Its translation is CASSLDMAGLRDEQFF.